Below, 14 T cell receptor beta chains from the same sample are listed, as sequenced in a study of brain T cells in children with intractable seizures. The sequenced cases were selected for having the highest brain T cell transcript signatures. Here immunoSEQ multiplex PCR was the method, and the copy in TCRdb shows in-frame clones only, minus some. The sample has thousands of clones; about 73% are singletons. Sequencing was performed on resected brain tissue, taken at surgery. The receptors come from a boy in the first two years of life with tuberous sclerosis and intractable seizures.

J is TRBJ2-3 and V is TRBV7-2, with 8 nucleotides matching TRBD2. The CDR3 extends over 16 amino acids. Germline lookup yields CDR1 SGHTA and CDR2 FQGNSA. After removal of 1 base from V and 3 bases from J, the junction contained 6 bases not matched to a gene. The CDR3 region has the DNA TGTGCCAGCAGCTTAGTTTCGGCTAGCGGGACAGATACGCAGTATTTT. It codes for CASSLVSASGTDTQYF.

Remarks on this clone: Here the CDR3 omits its conserved ending phenylalanine or tryptophan, so a read error is the likely source. Because the CDR3's place on the DNA is in doubt, the DNA is left out and the CDR3 is given as listed by TCRdb. The chain recombines TRBV28 with TRBJ1-4. The CDR3 length is 11 residues, termini included. Per germline, CDR1 MDHEN and CDR2 SYDVKM. CDR3: CASSLTGIGKV.

J is TRBJ1-4 and V is TRBV6-5; D might be TRBD1 (5 bases). This CDR3 contains 15 residues. The germline V gene encodes CDR1 MNHEY and CDR2 SVGAGI. V dropped 6 bases and J dropped 6 bases, with 17 bases sitting between them. CDR3 in amino acids: CASSHRGGRDEKLFF. The CDR3 bases are TGTGCCAGCAGCCACCGGGGGGGGAGGGATGAAAAACTGTTTTTT.

The chain has TRBV7-6 and TRBJ2-5; perhaps D is TRBD1 or TRBD2 (6 bases each). V was trimmed by 9 bases and J by 5 bases, leaving 13 bases between them. The CDR3 totals 12 residues. Germline CDR1 reads SGHVS; CDR2 reads FNYEAQ. The CDR3 region is CASTIGGETQYF. Written as DNA, the CDR3 is TGTGCCAGTACCATAGGGGGGGAGACCCAGTACTTC. The full variable domain, in which reference TRBV7-6 and TRBJ2-5 provide the parts outside the CDR3, is GAGVSQSPRYKVTKRGQDVALRCDPISGHVSLYWYRQALGQGPEFLTYFNYEAQQDKSGLPNDRFSAERPEGSISTLTIQRTEQRDSAMYRCASTIGGETQYFGPGTRLLVL.

This clone was picked up a small number of times. The sample has other DNA sequences that encode this CDR3 too. The rearrangement uses TRBV27 and TRBJ1-5; 8 bases line up with TRBD1. The J segment lost 5 bases and the V segment lost 3 bases, leaving 6 bases of the junction unmatched. Looked up from germline, CDR1 is MNHEY and CDR2 is SMNVEV (reference sequence). The CDR3 contains 15 residues. CDR3 sequence: CASSLRPGGDQPQHF. In DNA, the CDR3 is TGTGCCAGCAGTTTGAGGCCAGGGGGCGATCAGCCCCAGCATTTT.

The V call is TRBV7-9, the J call TRBJ1-2; tentative D call: TRBD1 (5 bases). Germline assignment: CDR1 SEHNR and CDR2 FQNEAQ (reference sequence). CDR3 size: 14 residues. Deletions cut 1 base from V and 4 bases from J, with 10 bases between. CDR3 in amino acids: CASSLGTISYGYTF. As DNA, the CDR3 is TGTGCCAGCAGCTTAGGGACAATCAGCTATGGCTACACCTTC.

The chain combines TRBV11-1 with TRBJ2-5, with unresolved D. CDR3 length: 12 residues. The V gene lost 6 bases and the J gene lost 1 base, with 6 bases spanning the gap. In germline, CDR1 is SGHAT, CDR2 FQDESV (reference sequence). CDR3: CASRGGQETQYF. CDR3 nucleotide sequence: TGTGCCAGCAGGGGCGGCCAAGAGACCCAGTACTTC.

The chain has TRBV19 and TRBJ1-1; D remains ambiguous. CDR1 and CDR2 (germline): LNHDA, SQIVND (reference sequence). Trimming shortened V by 8 bases and J by 5 bases, and 6 bases separated the two germline ends. The CDR3 runs to 10 residues. DNA for the CDR3: TGTGCCAGTGGGAAGACTGAAGCTTTCTTT. Its protein product is CASGKTEAFF. The full variable domain, in which reference TRBV19 and TRBJ1-1 provide the parts outside the CDR3, is DGGITQSPKYLFRKEGQNVTLSCEQNLNHDAMYWYRQDPGQGLRLIYYSQIVNDFQKGDIAEGYSVSREKKESFPLTVTSAQKNPTAFYLCASGKTEAFFGQGTRLTVV.

This clone was found a few times. V gene TRBV7-9 combines with J gene TRBJ1-2; a weak D match, TRBD1 (5 bases). CDR1 SEHNR and CDR2 FQNEAQ come from the germline V gene (reference sequence). The CDR3 runs 13 residues. V lost 9 bases, J lost 1 base, and 12 bases lay in between. The CDR3 region has the DNA TGTGCCAGTTCCCTGGGGCTTAACTATGGCTACACCTTC. Its protein product is CASSLGLNYGYTF.

The chain is built from TRBV3-1 (or the pseudogene TRBV3-2) and TRBJ2-7; 10 bases are a match to TRBD2. CDR1 is LGHDT and CDR2 is YNNKEL in the germline V gene (reference sequence). Germline trimming cut 1 base from V and 2 bases from J; bases unmatched to any gene: 11. This CDR3 has 18 residues. The CDR3: CASSQGKVAGGRTYEQYF. Here the CDR3 DNA reads TGTGCCAGCAGCCAAGGGAAGGTAGCGGGAGGTCGCACCTACGAGCAGTACTTC.

This clone was detected a few times. The chain recombines TRBV9 with TRBJ1-2; D unclear. Germline CDR1 reads SGDLS; CDR2 reads YYNGEE. The CDR3 is 11 residues long. The germline V and J ends were trimmed by 3 bases and 6 bases, with 6 bases remaining between them. The CDR3 sequence: CASSGINGYTF. In DNA, the CDR3 is TGTGCCAGCAGCGGAATCAATGGCTACACCTTC.

V and J are TRBV7-2 and TRBJ1-6; D is possibly TRBD1 (5 bases). Germline V gene sequence: CDR1 SGHTA, CDR2 FQGNSA. The CDR3 has 15 residues. V was clipped by 3 bases and J by 0 bases, with 6 bases between them. CDR3: CASSFGGSYNSPLHF. In DNA form, the CDR3 reads TGTGCCAGCAGCTTCGGGGGCTCCTATAATTCACCCCTCCACTTT.

Only one count was recorded for this clone. This chain uses TRBV2 with TRBJ2-7; D uncertain. The CDR3 spans 15 residues. From germline, CDR1 is SNHLY and CDR2 FYNNEI. Trimming took off 2 bases at V and 1 base at J, with 12 bases between the two ends. The CDR3 DNA reads TGTGCCAGCAGTGAATCGCCAGCCCCGTCCTACGAGCAGTACTTC. Amino acid sequence: CASSESPAPSYEQYF. Based on the CDR3 plus reference TRBV2 and TRBJ2-7, the full variable domain is EPEVTQTPSHQVTQMGQEVILRCVPISNHLYFYWYRQILGQKVEFLVSFYNNEISEKSEIFDDQFSVERPDGSNFTLKIRSTKLEDSAMYFCASSESPAPSYEQYFGPGTRLTVT.

This rearrangement joins TRBV6-6 to TRBJ2-7; D possibly corresponds to TRBD1 (6 bases). The germline CDR1 and CDR2 sequences are MNHNY and SVGAGI (reference sequence). The CDR3 spans 14 residues. The V end lost 10 bases, the J end lost 0 bases, and 16 bases lay between the germline ends. CDR3 region: CAIRTGTSSYEQYF. The CDR3 DNA follows: TGTGCCATCCGGACCGGGACAAGCTCCTACGAGCAGTACTTC.